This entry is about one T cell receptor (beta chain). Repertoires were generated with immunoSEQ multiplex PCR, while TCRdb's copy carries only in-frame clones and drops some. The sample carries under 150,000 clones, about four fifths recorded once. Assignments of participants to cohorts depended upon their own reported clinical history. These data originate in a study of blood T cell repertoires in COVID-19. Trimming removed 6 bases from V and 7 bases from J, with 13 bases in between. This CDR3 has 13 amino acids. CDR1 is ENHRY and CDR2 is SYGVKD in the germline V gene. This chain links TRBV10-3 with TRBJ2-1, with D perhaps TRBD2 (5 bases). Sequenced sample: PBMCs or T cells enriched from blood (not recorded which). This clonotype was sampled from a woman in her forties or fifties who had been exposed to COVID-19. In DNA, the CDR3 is TGTGCCATCAGCCCGGACTCAATTAATGAGCAGTTCTTC. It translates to CAISPDSINEQFF.